Listed below are T cell receptor beta chains from one sample, sequenced in a study of cytomegalovirus exposure and HLA in healthy donors. Sequenced by immunoSEQ multiplex PCR; TCRdb stores in-frame clones only, minus some. The profile shows around 240,000 clones, around 91% of them singletons. Sequences were obtained from PBMCs. The receptors originated from a woman aged 18-29 years in good health and CMV-seronegative. CDR3s include the opening cysteine and the closing phenylalanine or tryptophan. D genes are given only for firm matches. Size values are once, few and many counts, or a class for expanded clones, and some rows have none.

j_call | v_call | d_call | clone_size | cdr3_aa | cdr3_nt
TRBJ1-2 | TRBV5-4 | - | - | CASSLAQGDGYTF | TGTGCCAGCAGCTTGGCACAGGGAGACGGCTACACCTTC
TRBJ2-1 | TRBV5-1 | - | - | CASSQPRTAYNEQFF | TGCGCCAGCAGCCAGCCGAGGACAGCCTACAATGAGCAGTTCTTC
TRBJ2-5 | TRBV9 | TRBD2 | - | CASSVVPWTSGDPPSETQYF | TGTGCCAGCAGCGTAGTCCCCTGGACTAGCGGGGACCCGCCTTCCGAGACCCAGTACTTC
TRBJ2-3 | TRBV5-1 | TRBD2 | - | CASSFWSGGETDTQYF | TGCGCCAGCAGCTTCTGGAGCGGGGGGGAAACAGATACGCAGTATTTT
TRBJ1-6 | TRBV11-1 | - | - | CASSRRGGTNSPLHF | TGTGCCAGCAGCCGAAGGGGCGGTACGAATTCACCCCTCCACTTT
TRBJ2-3 | TRBV12-5 | - | - | CASAGGLSTDTQYF | TGTGCTAGTGCGGGCGGGCTTTCCACAGATACGCAGTATTTT
TRBJ2-1 | TRBV29-1 | - | - | CSVGHLAEAYNEQFF | TGCAGCGTTGGTCACCTGGCGGAGGCCTACAATGAGCAGTTCTTC
TRBJ1-5 | TRBV11-1 | - | few | CASSQGLNQPQHF | TGTGCCAGCAGCCAGGGTCTTAATCAGCCCCAGCATTTT
TRBJ2-7 | TRBV4-1 | TRBD1 | - | CASSSQTGGDEQYF | TGCGCCAGCAGCTCCCAGACAGGGGGCGACGAGCAGTACTTC
TRBJ1-2 | TRBV27 | - | few | CASSLSPPGVYGYTF | TGTGCCAGCAGTCTCTCCCCTCCAGGGGTCTATGGCTACACCTTC
TRBJ2-7 | TRBV11-3 | TRBD2 | once | CASSPSGGSYEQYF | TGTGCCAGCAGCCCCTCGGGGGGATCCTACGAGCAGTACTTC
TRBJ2-5 | TRBV19 | TRBD1 | few | CASSISDRDETQYF | TGTGCCAGTAGTATCTCGGACAGGGATGAGACCCAGTACTTC
TRBJ1-1 | TRBV4-1 | - | - | CASSQVGAMGGEAFF | TGCGCCAGCAGCCAAGTTGGGGCCATGGGTGGAGAAGCTTTCTTT
TRBJ2-3 | TRBV5-1 | - | - | CASSLQPGVGSDTQYF | TGCGCCAGCAGCTTGCAACCAGGGGTCGGTTCAGATACGCAGTATTTT
TRBJ2-2 | TRBV19 | TRBD2 | - | CASSIASVAGRTGELFF | TGTGCCAGTAGTATAGCCTCGGTAGCGGGGCGGACCGGGGAGCTGTTTTTT
TRBJ1-6 | TRBV27 | TRBD1 | few | CASSFGQGGSGLNSPLHF | TGTGCCAGCAGTTTCGGACAGGGTGGATCGGGCCTTAATTCACCCCTCCACTTT
TRBJ1-2 | TRBV6-5 | - | - | CASSRLGPGGYTF | TGTGCCAGCAGTCGACTTGGCCCGGGGGGCTACACCTTC
TRBJ1-1 | TRBV28 | TRBD1 | - | CASSWDSLEAFF | TGTGCCAGCAGTTGGGACAGTCTTGAAGCTTTCTTT
TRBJ2-2 | TRBV6-1 | TRBD1 | - | CASTRQGDTGELFF | TGTGCCAGCACAAGACAGGGGGACACCGGGGAGCTGTTTTTT
TRBJ1-3 | TRBV18 | - | - | CASSPPAAVHWGNTIYF | TGTGCCAGCTCACCACCGGCGGCAGTCCACTGGGGAAACACCATATATTTT
TRBJ1-5 | TRBV19 | - | - | CASSIVPDQPQHF | TGTGCCAGTAGTATAGTGCCGGATCAGCCCCAGCATTTT
TRBJ1-1 | TRBV5-1 | TRBD1 | - | CASSLARTGQNTEAFF | TGCGCCAGCAGCTTGGCTAGGACAGGACAGAACACTGAAGCTTTCTTT
TRBJ2-2 | TRBV27 | TRBD2 | - | CASSLQRGANTGELFF | TGTGCCAGCAGTCTACAGCGGGGGGCAAACACCGGGGAGCTGTTTTTT
TRBJ1-5 | TRBV19 | TRBD1 | - | CASSHGWDSLRNQPQHF | TGTGCCAGTAGCCACGGGTGGGACAGTCTTCGCAATCAGCCCCAGCATTTT
TRBJ1-1 | TRBV19 | - | once | CASSIGGQYTEAFF | TGTGCCAGTAGTATAGGAGGACAGTACACTGAAGCTTTCTTT
TRBJ1-1 | TRBV2 | - | few | CASRAGLEAFF | TGTGCCAGCAGGGCAGGGCTTGAAGCTTTCTTT
TRBJ1-1 | TRBV6-4 | - | - | CASSPNPGGLTEAFF | TGTGCCAGCAGTCCCAACCCGGGGGGGTTGACTGAAGCTTTCTTT
TRBJ2-2 | TRBV11-3 | TRBD2 | - | CASSSNRLAGENTGELFF | TGTGCCAGCAGCTCCAACCGACTAGCGGGCGAAAACACCGGGGAGCTGTTTTTT
TRBJ1-1 | TRBV5-1 | TRBD1 | - | CASSAIGQGITEAFF | TGCGCCAGCAGCGCGATCGGACAGGGAATCACTGAAGCTTTCTTT
TRBJ2-7 | TRBV7-9 | - | - | CASSLPSTEQYF | TGTGCCAGCAGCTTACCTAGTACCGAGCAGTACTTC
TRBJ1-2 | TRBV28 | TRBD1 | - | CASSMRPGTGDNYGYTF | TGTGCCAGCAGCATGAGACCCGGGACAGGAGATAACTATGGCTACACCTTC
TRBJ1-6 | TRBV30 | - | - | CAWSTGPNSPLHF | TGTGCCTGGTCAACAGGTCCTAATTCACCCCTCCACTTT
TRBJ1-6 | TRBV27 | - | few | CASSLGRIAYNSPLHF | TGTGCCAGCAGTTTAGGCAGGATAGCCTATAATTCACCCCTCCACTTT
TRBJ2-3 | TRBV25-1 | - | - | CASSPEGGPDTQYF | TGTGCCAGCAGTCCCGAGGGGGGGCCAGATACGCAGTATTTT
TRBJ2-6 | TRBV2 | - | - | CASSEWGPRSGANVLTF | TGTGCCAGCAGTGAATGGGGGCCGAGATCTGGGGCCAACGTCCTGACTTTC
TRBJ1-1 | TRBV19 | - | - | CASNRRSTEAFF | TGTGCCAGTAATAGGAGGAGCACTGAAGCTTTCTTT
TRBJ1-2 | TRBV28 | TRBD1 | few | CASSNGTGVVVLFGYTF | TGTGCCAGCAGTAACGGGACAGGGGTTGTAGTGCTCTTTGGCTACACCTTC
TRBJ2-7 | TRBV7-6 | - | - | CASSSRRGLEQYF | TGTGCCAGCAGCTCCCGCAGGGGCCTCGAGCAGTACTTC
TRBJ2-2 | TRBV4-1 | TRBD2 | - | CASSPTSGGNTGELFF | TGCGCCAGCAGCCCGACTAGCGGGGGGAACACCGGGGAGCTGTTTTTT
TRBJ1-1 | TRBV6-5 | - | - | CASSYSGGNTEAFF | TGTGCCAGCAGTTACTCCGGGGGGAACACTGAAGCTTTCTTT
TRBJ1-4 | TRBV28 | - | - | CASSSGFTTNEKLFF | TGTGCCAGCAGTTCAGGGTTTACAACTAATGAAAAACTGTTTTTT
TRBJ2-2 | TRBV7-7 | TRBD1 | - | CASSSEGQANTGELFF | TGTGCTAGCAGCTCAGAGGGACAGGCGAACACCGGGGAGCTGTTTTTT
TRBJ2-3 | TRBV6-4 | - | - | CASTAGVGTDTQYF | TGTGCCAGCACAGCCGGGGTCGGCACAGATACGCAGTATTTT
TRBJ1-2 | TRBV27 | - | - | CASRSNYGYTF | TGTGCCAGCCGTAGTAACTATGGCTACACCTTC
TRBJ2-1 | TRBV5-1 | - | once | CASSLRQKNNEQFF | TGCGCCAGCAGCTTGCGTCAGAAGAACAATGAGCAGTTCTTC
TRBJ2-7 | TRBV30 | - | - | CAWSVGGAGSYEQYF | TGTGCCTGGAGTGTTGGGGGGGCCGGATCCTACGAGCAGTACTTC
TRBJ2-5 | TRBV7-6 | TRBD2 | - | CASSPSGGGETQYF | TGTGCCAGCAGCCCTAGCGGGGGAGGGGAGACCCAGTACTTC
TRBJ1-1 | TRBV27 | - | once | CASSPGLGPEAFF | TGTGCCAGCAGTCCAGGGTTAGGACCTGAAGCTTTCTTT
TRBJ2-4 | TRBV28 | - | - | CASSFSGLLAKNIQYF | TGTGCCAGCAGTTTTAGCGGCCTTTTAGCCAAAAACATTCAGTACTTC
TRBJ1-6 | TRBV13 | - | few | CASSWGEASPLHF | TGTGCCAGCAGCTGGGGAGAGGCTTCACCCCTCCACTTT
TRBJ2-2 | TRBV14 | - | - | CASSRLFPGELFF | TGTGCCAGCAGCCGTTTATTCCCCGGGGAGCTGTTTTTT
TRBJ2-5 | TRBV9 | - | - | CASSAARRGWGKETQYF | TGTGCCAGCAGCGCGGCCCGCCGGGGGTGGGGCAAAGAGACCCAGTACTTC
TRBJ2-3 | TRBV27 | TRBD2 | - | CASSLVAGGWADTQYF | TGTGCCAGCAGTCTCGTAGCGGGGGGGTGGGCAGATACGCAGTATTTT